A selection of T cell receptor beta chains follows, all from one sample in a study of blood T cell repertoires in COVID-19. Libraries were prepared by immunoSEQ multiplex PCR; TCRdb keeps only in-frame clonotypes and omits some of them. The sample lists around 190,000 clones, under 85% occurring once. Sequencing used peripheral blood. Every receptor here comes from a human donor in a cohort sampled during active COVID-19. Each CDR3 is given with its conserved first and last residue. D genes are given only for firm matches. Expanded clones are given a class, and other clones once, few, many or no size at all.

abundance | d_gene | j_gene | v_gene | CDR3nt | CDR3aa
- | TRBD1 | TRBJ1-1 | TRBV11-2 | TGTGCCAGCAGCTTTGTGGTAGGGGGCTCCAGCGGCGGAGAAGCTTTCTTT | CASSFVVGGSSGGEAFF
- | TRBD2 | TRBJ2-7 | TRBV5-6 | TGTGCCAGCAGCTTTCTAAGGGAGGGTAGCGACGAGCAGTACTTC | CASSFLREGSDEQYF
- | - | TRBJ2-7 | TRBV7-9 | TGTGCCAGCAGTCGGGACACCAACTCCTACGAGCAGTACTTC | CASSRDTNSYEQYF
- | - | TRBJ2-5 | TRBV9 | TGTGCCAGCAGCGTAGAATGGGGAGGTCTGGAGACCCAGTACTTC | CASSVEWGGLETQYF
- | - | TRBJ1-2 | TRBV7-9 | TGTGCCAGCAGCTTAGTTGCGGGGGACTACACCTTC | CASSLVAGDYTF
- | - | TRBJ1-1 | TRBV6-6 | TGTGCCAGCAGTTACGCTGGGGGCGACACTGAAGCTTTCTTT | CASSYAGGDTEAFF
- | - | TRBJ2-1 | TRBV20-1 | TGCAGTGCCTCCCCCCGGGAACTCCAGTTCTTC | CSASPRELQFF
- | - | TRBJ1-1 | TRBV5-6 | TGTGCCAGCAGCCGCGCTCCGACAGGCAAGAACACTGAAGCTTTCTTT | CASSRAPTGKNTEAFF
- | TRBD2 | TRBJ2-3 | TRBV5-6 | TGTGCCAGCAGCTTGGTTAGCGGGGGATCGGATACGCAGTATTTT | CASSLVSGGSDTQYF
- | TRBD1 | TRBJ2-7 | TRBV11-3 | TGTGCCAGCAGCACAGGGGATAACGAGCAGTACTTC | CASSTGDNEQYF
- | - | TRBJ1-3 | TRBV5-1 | TGCGCCAGCAGCCCAAACCAAGCGGGGGCTGGAAACACCATATATTTT | CASSPNQAGAGNTIYF
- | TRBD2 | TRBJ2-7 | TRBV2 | TGTGCCGCGACTAGCGGGTACTCCTACGAGCAGTACTTC | CAATSGYSYEQYF
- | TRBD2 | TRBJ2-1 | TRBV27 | TGTGCCAGCAGTTTAGGACTAGCGTATGAGCAGTTCTTC | CASSLGLAYEQFF
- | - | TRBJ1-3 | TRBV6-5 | TGTGCCAGCAGTTACTCGGCGGACTCTGGAAACACCATATATTTT | CASSYSADSGNTIYF
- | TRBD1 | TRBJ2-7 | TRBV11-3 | TGTGCCAGCAGCTTAGACACAGGGGGTAATTACGAGCAGTACTTC | CASSLDTGGNYEQYF
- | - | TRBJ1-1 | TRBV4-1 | TGCGCCAGCAGCCAAGATTTGACAGTTAACACTGAAGCTTTCTTT | CASSQDLTVNTEAFF
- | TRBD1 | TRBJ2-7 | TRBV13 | TGTGCCAGCAGCGGGGGACAGGGGCCCTCTGTCGAGCAGTACTTC | CASSGGQGPSVEQYF
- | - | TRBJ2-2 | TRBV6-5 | TGTGCCAGCAGCCGGGCGGGGGCGGACACCGGGGAGCTGTTTTTT | CASSRAGADTGELFF
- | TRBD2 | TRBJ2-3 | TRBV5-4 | TGTGCCAGCAGCCCCGTGGGGCTAGCGGGGGGGAACACAGATACGCAGTATTTT | CASSPVGLAGGNTDTQYF
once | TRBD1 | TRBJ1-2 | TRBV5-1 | TGCGCCAGCAGTAGGGGACAGCGAGACTATGGCTACACCTTC | CASSRGQRDYGYTF
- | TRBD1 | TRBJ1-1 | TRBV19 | TGTGCCAGTGGGGACAGGGGTTTGAACACTGAAGCTTTCTTT | CASGDRGLNTEAFF
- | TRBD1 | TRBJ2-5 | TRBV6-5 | TGTGCCAGCAGCCAACCAGGGGGCCAAGAGACCCAGTACTTC | CASSQPGGQETQYF
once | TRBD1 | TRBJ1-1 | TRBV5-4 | TGTGCCAGCAGCTTGGACAGGGGCCCTGAAGCTTTCTTT | CASSLDRGPEAFF
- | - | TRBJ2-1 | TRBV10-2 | TGCGCCAGCAGCGTCCAGGGGAACAATGAGCAGTTCTTC | CASSVQGNNEQFF
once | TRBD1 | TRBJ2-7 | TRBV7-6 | TGTGCCAGCAGCTTAGAGGCCGGGACAGGGAACTACGAGCAGTACTTC | CASSLEAGTGNYEQYF
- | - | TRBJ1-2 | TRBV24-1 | TGTGCCACCAGTGATTTGCAATTATGGACTGAATATGGCTACACCTTC | CATSDLQLWTEYGYTF
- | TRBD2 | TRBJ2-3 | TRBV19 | TGTGCCAGTAGTGGCGGGACTAGCGGGGGCACAGATACGCAGTATTTT | CASSGGTSGGTDTQYF
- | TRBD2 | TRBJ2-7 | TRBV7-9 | TGTGCCAGCAGCTTAACCCCAAAACTAGCGGGGGGTCCCTCCTACGAGCAGTACTTC | CASSLTPKLAGGPSYEQYF
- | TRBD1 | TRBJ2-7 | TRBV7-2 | TGTGCCAGCAGCTTACGACAGGGGGGGTGGCAGTACTTC | CASSLRQGGWQYF
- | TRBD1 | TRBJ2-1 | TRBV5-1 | TGCGCCAGCAGCACTCCAGGGGGCGACGAGCAGTTCTTC | CASSTPGGDEQFF
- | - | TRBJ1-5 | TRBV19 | TGTGCCAGTAGTCATACACCAAATAGCAATCAGCCCCAGCATTTT | CASSHTPNSNQPQHF
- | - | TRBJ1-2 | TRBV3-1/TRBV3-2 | TGTGCCAGCAGCCAACGGAGGGCAATTAGGAGGGGCTACACCTTC | CASSQRRAIRRGYTF
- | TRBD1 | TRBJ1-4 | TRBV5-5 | TGTGCCAGCAGCTGGTTGACAGGGGATTTTGAAAAACTGTTTTTT | CASSWLTGDFEKLFF
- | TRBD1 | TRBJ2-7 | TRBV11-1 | TGTGCCAGCAGCTTTAGACGGGACAGTACCTACGAGCAGTACTTC | CASSFRRDSTYEQYF
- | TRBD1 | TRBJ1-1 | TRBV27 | TGTGCCAGCAGTTTATTAGGGCAGGGGGGCTTGAACACTGAAGCTTTCTTT | CASSLLGQGGLNTEAFF
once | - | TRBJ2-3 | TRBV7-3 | TGTGCCAGCAGCTACTCGGACAGCGCCACAGATACGCAGTATTTT | CASSYSDSATDTQYF
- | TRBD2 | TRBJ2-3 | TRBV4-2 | TGTGCCAGCAGCCAAGAATCCCCTAGCGGGGGGGCCCCAGATACGCAGTATTTT | CASSQESPSGGAPDTQYF
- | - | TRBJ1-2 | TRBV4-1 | TGCGCCATCCAAACCCCCGGCCTAGTTTATGGCTACACCTTC | CAIQTPGLVYGYTF
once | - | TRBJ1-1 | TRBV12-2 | TGTGCAAGTCGCTTGGACGGGACTGACGGGAACACTGAAGCTTTCTTT | CASRLDGTDGNTEAFF
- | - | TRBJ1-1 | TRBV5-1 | TGCGCCAGCAGCACATCCGGGACATTGTCAATGAACACTGAAGCTTTCTTT | CASSTSGTLSMNTEAFF
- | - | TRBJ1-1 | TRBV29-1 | TGCAGCGGCGAATTTGGACACATGAACACTGAAGCTTTCTTT | CSGEFGHMNTEAFF
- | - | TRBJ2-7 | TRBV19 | TGTGCCAGTAGTATAAACCTCAGGGTCTCCGAGCAGTACTTC | CASSINLRVSEQYF
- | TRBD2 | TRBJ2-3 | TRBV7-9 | TGTGCCAGCAGCCGACCGCCTAGCGGGGGACTCACAGATACGCAGTATTTT | CASSRPPSGGLTDTQYF
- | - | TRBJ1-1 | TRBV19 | TGTGCCAGTAGTCTTCACAGGGAATGGGGGAACACTGAAGCTTTCTTT | CASSLHREWGNTEAFF
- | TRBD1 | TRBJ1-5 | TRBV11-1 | TGTGCCAGCAGCCCAGGGGGATATAGCAATCAGCCCCAGCATTTT | CASSPGGYSNQPQHF
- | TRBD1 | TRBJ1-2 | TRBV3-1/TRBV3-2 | TGTGCCAGCAGCCACGGAAGGAACGCCGGGACAGAATTAAATGGCTACACCTTC | CASSHGRNAGTELNGYTF
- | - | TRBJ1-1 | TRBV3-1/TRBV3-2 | TGTGCCAGCAGCCAAGATGTAAAGGCAGGGCGAACTGAAGCTTTCTTT | CASSQDVKAGRTEAFF
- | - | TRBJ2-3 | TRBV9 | TGTGCCAGCAGCGTTTCAAAGGACTACACAGATACGCAGTATTTT | CASSVSKDYTDTQYF
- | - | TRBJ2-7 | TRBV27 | TGTGCCAGCAAAGAGGGGGTGGAGCAGTACTTC | CASKEGVEQYF
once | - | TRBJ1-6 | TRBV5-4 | TGTGCCAGCAGCTTGGCCTTCGGGGGGCAGGGTAATTCACCCCTCCACTTT | CASSLAFGGQGNSPLHF
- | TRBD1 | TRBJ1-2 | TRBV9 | TGTGCCAGCAGCGCCCGCACAGGGGGCTATGGCTACACCTTC | CASSARTGGYGYTF
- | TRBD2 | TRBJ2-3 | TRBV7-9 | TGTGCCAGCAGCTTAAGCTCCGGGGGGGCCCAGTATTTT | CASSLSSGGAQYF
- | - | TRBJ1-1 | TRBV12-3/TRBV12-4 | TGTGCCAGCAGTTTAACGGGCACTGAAGCTTTCTTT | CASSLTGTEAFF
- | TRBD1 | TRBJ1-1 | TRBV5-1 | TGCGCCAGCAGCCCCGGGGACAGCTTTCCTATGAACACTGAAGCTTTCTTT | CASSPGDSFPMNTEAFF
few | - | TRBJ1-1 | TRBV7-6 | TGTGCCAGCAGCTTAGCACTAGGAGGAGGCACTGAAGCTTTCTTT | CASSLALGGGTEAFF
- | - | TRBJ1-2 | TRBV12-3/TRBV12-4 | TGTGCCAGCAACTCTGTCAACTATGGCTACACCTTC | CASNSVNYGYTF
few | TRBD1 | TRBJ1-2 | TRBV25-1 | TGTGCCAGCAGAGTGACAGGGGCGGGCTACACCTTC | CASRVTGAGYTF